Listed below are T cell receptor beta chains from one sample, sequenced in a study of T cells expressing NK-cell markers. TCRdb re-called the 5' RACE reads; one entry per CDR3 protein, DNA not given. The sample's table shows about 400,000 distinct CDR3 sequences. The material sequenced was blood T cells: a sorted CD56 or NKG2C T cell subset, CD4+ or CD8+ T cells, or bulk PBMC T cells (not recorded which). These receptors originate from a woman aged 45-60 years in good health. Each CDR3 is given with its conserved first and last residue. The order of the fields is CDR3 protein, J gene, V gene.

CASTGKATGELFF,TRBJ2-2,TRBV10-1
CASTKPLGTTTYEQYF,TRBJ2-7,TRBV7-9
CASTSGSRSYNEQFF,TRBJ2-1,TRBV9
CASSLAAVLGEQFF,TRBJ2-1,TRBV5-1
CASAEANIQYF,TRBJ2-4,TRBV28
CASSLAYKGKNIQYF,TRBJ2-4,TRBV7-8
CAIRLGETQYF,TRBJ2-5,TRBV7-9
CATSVGLAGTDTQYF,TRBJ2-3,TRBV24-1
CSARLQVYGYTF,TRBJ1-2,TRBV20-1
CASDRIKSDGQTQYF,TRBJ2-5,TRBV5-1
CASRGQENSPLHF,TRBJ1-6,TRBV12-3/TRBV12-4
CASSLNPPGLAPTGELFF,TRBJ2-2,TRBV5-1
CASSLRAGSNTEAFF,TRBJ1-1,TRBV7-6
CASSLYEGGVETQYF,TRBJ2-5,TRBV11-2
CASRPPGPPEAFF,TRBJ1-1,TRBV28
CASSVGLVTDTQYF,TRBJ2-3,TRBV5-5
CSVGLTGEYNEQFF,TRBJ2-1,TRBV29-1
CASSFWTSEGQFF,TRBJ2-1,TRBV28
CATVRDSLIYEQYF,TRBJ2-7,TRBV6-2/TRBV6-3
CSAGGGHIDEQYF,TRBJ2-7,TRBV20-1
CSAVDRDTSTDTQYF,TRBJ2-3,TRBV20-1
CSARIRPLDTQYF,TRBJ2-3,TRBV20-1
CASNWLGGSGAFF,TRBJ1-1,TRBV6-1
CASKAGQSRSYNEQFF,TRBJ2-1,TRBV2
CASSQPGTGSEKLFF,TRBJ1-4,TRBV11-3
CASSLSGSYNEQFF,TRBJ2-1,TRBV5-1
CATSDSSPNQRNIQYF,TRBJ2-4,TRBV24-1
CASSQGVSGANVLTF,TRBJ2-6,TRBV3-1
CASSTQAGGLYEQYF,TRBJ2-7,TRBV27
CSARDRRERGSDEQFF,TRBJ2-1,TRBV20-1
CASSLKGQNEQFF,TRBJ2-1,TRBV5-1
CASRTLRALYNEQFF,TRBJ2-1,TRBV7-8
CASSFFPPLAGANTGELFF,TRBJ2-2,TRBV12-3/TRBV12-4
CAIGGQDSYNEQFF,TRBJ2-1,TRBV10-3
CASSFSWEGNNSPLHF,TRBJ1-6,TRBV27
CATSDFRASGRMGNEQFF,TRBJ2-1,TRBV24-1
CASKAGGQAEQYF,TRBJ2-7,TRBV25-1
CASSSAGWYQETQYF,TRBJ2-5,TRBV25-1
CASTPGGGYSNQPQHF,TRBJ1-5,TRBV12-3/TRBV12-4
CASSDDSAGDPGELFF,TRBJ2-2,TRBV2
CASSLEAGQGGDGYTF,TRBJ1-2,TRBV5-1
CASSIGREGNIQYF,TRBJ2-4,TRBV19
CATSDVFSYEQYF,TRBJ2-7,TRBV24-1
CASSYRPTVGETQYF,TRBJ2-5,TRBV6-5
CATSWTGDTYNEQFF,TRBJ2-1,TRBV27
CASSLELVRETQYF,TRBJ2-5,TRBV5-1
CSVAGTSRNANTGELFF,TRBJ2-2,TRBV20-1
CARVLEGIGMNTEAFF,TRBJ1-1,TRBV2
CASSEQGTFYGYTF,TRBJ1-2,TRBV18
CAMNRGNEQFF,TRBJ2-1,TRBV2
CASSLGTAVNTEAFF,TRBJ1-1,TRBV28
CSARSGMSSNQPQHF,TRBJ1-5,TRBV20-1
CATSDPRLAGGDEQFF,TRBJ2-1,TRBV24-1
CASRPWGEGENEQYF,TRBJ2-7,TRBV11-2